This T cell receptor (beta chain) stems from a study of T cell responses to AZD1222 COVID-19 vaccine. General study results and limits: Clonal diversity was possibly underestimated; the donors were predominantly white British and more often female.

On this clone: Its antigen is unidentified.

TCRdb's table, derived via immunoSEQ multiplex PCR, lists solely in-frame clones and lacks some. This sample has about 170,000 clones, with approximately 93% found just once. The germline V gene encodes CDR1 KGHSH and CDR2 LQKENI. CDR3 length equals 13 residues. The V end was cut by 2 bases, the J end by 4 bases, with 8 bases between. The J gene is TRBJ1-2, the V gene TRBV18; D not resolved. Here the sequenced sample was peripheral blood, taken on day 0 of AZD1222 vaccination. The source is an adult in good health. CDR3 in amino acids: CASSPEQIYGYTF. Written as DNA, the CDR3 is TGTGCCAGCTCACCAGAACAGATCTATGGCTACACCTTC. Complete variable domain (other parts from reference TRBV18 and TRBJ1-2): NAGVMQNPRHLVRRRGQEARLRCSPMKGHSHVYWYRQLPEEGLKFMVYLQKENIIDESGMPKERFSAEFPKEGPSILRIQQVVRGDSAAYFCASSPEQIYGYTFGSGTRLTVV.